What follows are 13 T cell receptor beta chains derived from one specimen sequenced in a study of technical replicates of blood from a handful of donors. Profiling relied on immunoSEQ multiplex PCR, and the TCRdb table lists in-frame clones only, not all of them. The sample includes approximately 87,000 clones, approximately 94% of them seen just once. Input material: T cells isolated from PBMCs. All receptors derive from a human donor in good health.

The chain links TRBV2 to TRBJ1-3; 10 bases map to TRBD1. The CDR3 extends over 14 amino acids. Germline V gene data show CDR1 as SNHLY and CDR2 as FYNNEI. Trimming cost V 8 bases and J 4 bases; bases outside gene matches: 5. The CDR3 here is CASDEGQGGNTIYF. The CDR3 DNA is TGTGCCAGCGATGAGGGACAGGGGGGAAACACCATATATTTT.

The chain employs TRBV27 and TRBJ2-1; a weak D match, TRBD2 (6 bases). Germline V CDR1 and CDR2: MNHEY, SMNVEV (reference sequence). The CDR3 has 14 amino acids. Deletions cut 5 bases from V and 8 bases from J, with 16 bases between. CDR3 residues: CASSRPGVADEQFF. In DNA, the CDR3 is TGTGCCAGCAGTCGCCCGGGGGTGGCGGATGAGCAGTTCTTC.

In this sample, this clone turned up once. This chain joins TRBV4-2 and TRBJ2-7; weak D call: TRBD1 (6 bases). The CDR3 runs to 20 residues. Between the trimmed V and J ends, which lost 0 bases and 2 bases, there was a span of 26 bases. CDR1 LGHNA and CDR2 YNFKEQ come from the germline V gene. In DNA, the CDR3 is TGTGCCAGCAGCCAAGATTTAATGGGGGCCCCGCCGAATTTCCCCTACGAGCAGTACTTC. As protein: CASSQDLMGAPPNFPYEQYF.

This clone showed up just a few times. The genes are TRBV18 and TRBJ2-3; 8 nucleotides line up with TRBD2. Trimming cost V 3 bases and J 5 bases; bases outside gene matches: 16. CDR3 length: 18 residues. From germline, CDR1 is KGHSH and CDR2 LQKENI. CDR3 residues: CASSPKAPAGAVIDTQYF. The DNA of the CDR3 is TGTGCCAGCTCACCGAAAGCCCCAGCGGGAGCTGTAATAGATACGCAGTATTTT.

This clone was seen a single time. The chain uses TRBV7-9 and TRBJ2-7; D gene uncertain. The CDR3 totals 14 residues. The germline V gene encodes CDR1 SEHNR and CDR2 FQNEAQ (reference sequence). Between the trimmed V and J ends, which lost 1 base and 5 bases, there was a span of 12 bases. The CDR3 loop reads CASSLGSPRDEQYF. The CDR3 DNA is TGTGCCAGCAGCTTAGGCTCTCCCCGGGACGAGCAGTACTTC.

This chain connects TRBV7-9 to TRBJ1-3; possibly TRBD1 for D (6 bases). CDR1 SEHNR and CDR2 FQNEAQ come from the germline V gene (reference sequence). This CDR3 spans 16 amino acids. V dropped 0 bases and J dropped 0 bases, with 9 bases sitting between them. The CDR3 loop reads CASSLATGVSGNTIYF. The CDR3 DNA follows: TGTGCCAGCAGCTTAGCGACAGGAGTCTCTGGAAACACCATATATTTT.

The V and J genes are TRBV11-2 and TRBJ2-7; 11 nucleotides match TRBD2. Germline V gene lookup returns CDR1 SGHAT and CDR2 FQNNGV. The trim removed 2 bases at V and 3 bases at J, leaving 3 bases unmatched. The CDR3 runs 15 residues. The CDR3 DNA reads as TGTGCCAGCAGCTTAATAGCGGGGGGGTTCTACGAGCAGTACTTC. Encoded protein: CASSLIAGGFYEQYF.

This rearrangement joins TRBV7-6 to TRBJ2-3; 8 bases are a match to TRBD2. The length of the CDR3 is 16 residues. The junction had 8 bases not matched to a gene; V was cut back by 2 bases and J by 4 bases. In germline, CDR1 is SGHVS, CDR2 FNYEAQ. CDR3 sequence reads: CASSLSSGGRADTQYF. CDR3 coding DNA: TGTGCCAGCAGCTTATCTTCGGGGGGGCGTGCAGATACGCAGTATTTT.

The V gene is TRBV29-1, the J gene TRBJ1-3, with 10 positions matching TRBD1. In germline, CDR1 is SQVTM, CDR2 ANQGSEA. V gave up 5 bases and J gave up 1 base; unmatched junction bases: 8. CDR3 length equals 16 residues. The CDR3 protein is CSVLTGTGESGNTIYF. The CDR3 bases are TGCAGCGTTTTGACCGGGACAGGGGAGTCTGGAAACACCATATATTTT.

The chain employs TRBV5-1 and TRBJ2-2; perhaps TRBD1 as D (6 bases). This CDR3 spans 15 amino acids. The ends were cut back, 1 base at V and 8 bases at J, with 15 bases in the middle. The germline V gene encodes CDR1 SGHRS and CDR2 YFSETQ. CDR3 DNA sequence: TGCGCCAGCAGCTTGCAGACAGGCCAGGGGGGGGAGCTGTTTTTT. The encoded protein is CASSLQTGQGGELFF.

V usage is TRBV7-3 and J usage is TRBJ1-1; D unresolved. The length of the CDR3 is 14 residues. The germline V and J ends were trimmed by 1 base and 7 bases, with 13 bases remaining between them. In germline, CDR1 is SGHTA, CDR2 FQGTGA. CDR3: CASSLKAGVDEAFF. The DNA of the CDR3 is TGTGCCAGCAGCTTAAAAGCGGGTGTCGATGAAGCTTTCTTT.

V gene TRBV30 combines with J gene TRBJ1-1; D possibly corresponds to TRBD1 (5 bases). This CDR3 has 11 residues. Germline assignment: CDR1 GTSNPN and CDR2 SVGIG (reference sequence). With 8 bases removed from V and 3 bases from J, the gap between germline ends came to 10 bases. The CDR3 spells CAGGAYTEAFF. The DNA for the CDR3 is TGTGCCGGAGGGGCTTACACTGAAGCTTTCTTT. Full variable domain (rest looked up from reference TRBV30 and TRBJ1-1): SQTIHQWPATLVQPVGSPLSLECTVEGTSNPNLYWYRQAAGRGLQLLFYSVGIGQISSEVPQNLSASRPQDRQFILSSKKLLLSDSGFYLCAGGAYTEAFFGQGTRLTVV.

V gene TRBV7-9 combines with J gene TRBJ2-1; 10 bases are shared with TRBD2. V lost 3 bases, J lost 10 bases, and 6 bases stayed unmatched. Germline loops: CDR1 SEHNR, CDR2 FQNEAQ (reference sequence). This CDR3 spans 14 amino acids. CDR3 protein: CASSLVAGGNEQFF. As DNA, the CDR3 is TGTGCCAGCAGCTTGGTAGCGGGAGGCAACGAGCAGTTCTTC.